This entry lists 23 T cell receptor beta chains sequenced from one sample in a study of blood T cell repertoires in COVID-19. This table comes from immunoSEQ multiplex PCR, and its TCRdb copy is limited to in-frame clones, with some not included. The data hold about 98,000 clones, with roughly 80% observed a single time. The sample comprised peripheral blood. The receptors derive from a woman aged 80 or over with acute or convalescent COVID-19.

This chain connects TRBV5-4 to TRBJ1-2; possibly TRBD1 for D (6 bases). The CDR3 runs 13 residues. Germline-derived CDR1 and CDR2 are SGHNT and YYREEE (reference sequence). V shed 5 bases and J shed 4 bases, with 12 bases lying between them. The CDR3 bases are TGTGCCAGCAGGGAACAGGGCAGCTATGGCTACACCTTC. Amino acids: CASREQGSYGYTF.

The genes are TRBV29-1 and TRBJ1-1; D not certain. The V gene's germline CDR1 is SQVTM and CDR2 ANQGSEA. V lost 3 bases and J 4 bases, leaving 15 bases between the germline ends. CDR3 length equals 14 residues. The CDR3 sequence: CSVDRSGLGTEAFF. CDR3 nucleotides: TGCAGCGTTGATCGCTCGGGGTTAGGCACTGAAGCTTTCTTT.

The chain employs TRBV25-1 and TRBJ1-3, with a weak D call TRBD1 (5 bases). Trimming pared 4 bases from V and 0 bases from J, leaving 10 bases between. Germline V gene lookup returns CDR1 MGHDK and CDR2 SYGVNS. This CDR3 contains 15 residues. This CDR3 is CASSVHRNSGNTIYF. CDR3 nucleotide sequence: TGTGCCAGCAGTGTCCACAGGAACTCTGGAAACACCATATATTTT.

The chain has TRBV5-5 and TRBJ1-6, with 8 bases that match TRBD1. The V segment lost 1 base and the J segment 15 bases; nucleotides outside the gene matches: 12. There are 15 residues in the CDR3. Germline CDR1 is SGHKS and CDR2 is YYEKEE (reference sequence). The DNA for the CDR3 is TGTGCCAGCAGCTTGATTCCCCGATCGACAGGGGTCCTCCACTTT. This translates into CASSLIPRSTGVLHF.

V usage is TRBV7-2 and J usage is TRBJ1-4, with 10 bases fitting TRBD1. Germline loops: CDR1 SGHTA, CDR2 FQGNSA. The V gene end was trimmed by 8 bases and the J gene end by 7 bases; junction bases not matched to a gene: 10. The CDR3 has 15 amino acids. As DNA, the CDR3 is TGTGCCAGCGGCTCGACAGGGGGCGCCTTTGAAAAACTGTTTTTT. Its translation is CASGSTGGAFEKLFF.

The V and J genes are TRBV18 and TRBJ1-4, with 10 bases matching TRBD1. V lost 6 bases to trimming and J lost 11 bases; unmatched junction nucleotides: 6. CDR3 size: 13 residues. Germline CDR1 reads KGHSH; CDR2 reads LQKENI. CDR3 in DNA: TGTGCCAGCTCCCTCGGACAGGGGGTGAAACTGTTTTTT. Translation gives CASSLGQGVKLFF.

The rearrangement uses TRBV11-2 and TRBJ2-7; maybe TRBD1 (5 bases). CDR3 length: 12 amino acids. Germline CDR1 and CDR2: SGHAT and FQNNGV. V lost 1 base to trimming and J lost 5 bases, with 6 bases between them. The CDR3 protein is CASSLGRDEQYF. The CDR3 coding sequence is TGTGCCAGCAGCTTAGGCAGGGACGAGCAGTACTTC. The entire variable domain, with the rest obtained from reference TRBV11-2 and TRBJ2-7, is as follows: EAGVAQSPRYKIIEKRQSVAFWCNPISGHATLYWYQQILGQGPKLLIQFQNNGVVDDSQLPKDRFSAERLKGVDSTLKIQPAKLEDSAVYLCASSLGRDEQYFGPGTRLTVT.

This sequence joins TRBV9 and TRBJ2-5, with TRBD1 matching over 7 bases. This CDR3 is 15 amino acids long. Germline V gives CDR1 SGDLS, CDR2 YYNGEE. The junction had 4 bases not matched to a gene; V was cut back by 0 bases and J by 2 bases. CDR3 region: CASSVAGQQQETQYF. The CDR3 region has the DNA TGTGCCAGCAGCGTAGCGGGACAGCAACAAGAGACCCAGTACTTC.

This clone was seen a single time. The genes are TRBV10-3 and TRBJ1-5; 10 bases line up with TRBD1. The trim removed 5 bases at V and 4 bases at J, leaving 8 bases unmatched. Looked up from germline, CDR1 is ENHRY and CDR2 is SYGVKD. The CDR3 spans 16 residues. The CDR3 loop is CAISSGQGEGNQPQHF. Here the CDR3 DNA reads TGTGCCATCAGTTCCGGACAGGGGGAAGGGAATCAGCCCCAGCATTTT.

The V call is TRBV6-6, the J call TRBJ2-1, with a tentative D call TRBD2 (7 bases). The germline V gene has CDR1 MNHNY and CDR2 SVGAGI (reference sequence). CDR3 length: 15 amino acids. Deletions cut 5 bases from V and 2 bases from J, with 13 bases between. CDR3 sequence (DNA): TGTGCCAGCAGTCAGGCGGGGGCTACCTACAATGAGCAGTTCTTC. It codes for CASSQAGATYNEQFF.

In its sample, this clone was seen a few times. The chain combines TRBV2 with TRBJ1-5; maybe TRBD1 (6 bases). V lost 3 bases to trimming and J lost 14 bases, with 17 bases between them. Germline-derived CDR1 and CDR2 are SNHLY and FYNNEI. The CDR3 length is 13 residues. Written as DNA, the CDR3 is TGTGCCAGCAGTGAGTCCACAGGGAATAGGAAGCATTTT. It specifies CASSESTGNRKHF. The variable domain in full, completed from reference TRBV2 and TRBJ1-5, reads EPEVTQTPSHQVTQMGQEVILRCVPISNHLYFYWYRQILGQKVEFLVSFYNNEISEKSEIFDDQFSVERPDGSNFTLKIRSTKLEDSAMYFCASSESTGNRKHFGDGTRLSIL.

The CDR3 reads CASRSRGQGRNTEAFF. CDR3 DNA: TGTGCCAGCAGAAGTAGAGGACAGGGCAGGAACACTGAAGCTTTCTTT. The gene calls are TRBV28 and TRBJ1-1, with 8 bases that match TRBD1. The CDR3 is 16 residues long. V shed 6 bases, J shed 1 base, and the junction held 10 bases outside the gene matches. CDR1 is MDHEN and CDR2 is SYDVKM in the germline V gene. Full variable domain (remainder filled in from reference TRBV28 and TRBJ1-1): DVKVTQSSRYLVKRTGEKVFLECVQDMDHENMFWYRQDPGLGLRLIYFSYDVKMKEKGDIPEGYSVSREKKERFSLILESASTNQTSMYLCASRSRGQGRNTEAFFGQGTRLTVV.

This clone was found a few times. J is TRBJ1-4 and V is TRBV5-4; D ambiguous. The CDR3 runs to 13 residues. Germline CDR1 is SGHNT and CDR2 is YYREEE (reference sequence). V dropped 0 bases and J dropped 5 bases, with 5 bases sitting between them. CDR3 nucleotide sequence: TGTGCCAGCAGCTTGGACCTAAATGAAAAACTGTTTTTT. Translation: CASSLDLNEKLFF.

This chain connects TRBV4-1 to TRBJ2-1; tentative D call: TRBD2 (6 bases). The CDR3 covers 13 residues. Germline CDR1 reads MGHRA; CDR2 reads YSYEKL. Trimming took 3 bases from V and 9 from J, leaving 12 bases between them. In DNA, the CDR3 is TGCGCCAGCAGCCAGGTTCCCGGGGGTGAGCAGTTCTTC. It yields the protein CASSQVPGGEQFF.

Written as DNA, the CDR3 is TGTGCCAGCAGTCTGACAGGTCGGGGTAGCACAGATACGCAGTATTTT. Its protein product is CASSLTGRGSTDTQYF. The chain carries TRBV3-1 (or the pseudogene TRBV3-2) and TRBJ2-3, with D tentatively TRBD1 (6 bases). Trimming took 6 bases from V and 0 from J, leaving 16 bases between them. CDR3 size: 16 residues. Germline CDR1 and CDR2: LGHDT and YNNKEL (reference sequence).

DNA of the CDR3: TGTGCCAGCAGCTTCCCCCAGGGTGGATCACCCCTCCACTTT. Its translation is CASSFPQGGSPLHF. V gene TRBV7-2 combines with J gene TRBJ1-6; D is possibly TRBD1 (5 bases). Trimming left V 3 bases short and J 10 bases short, with 13 bases between. CDR1 and CDR2 (germline): SGHTA, FQGNSA. The CDR3 spans 14 residues.

The chain employs TRBV5-6 and TRBJ2-1; 11 nucleotides line up with TRBD2. V dropped 2 bases and J dropped 4; count of bases not matched to a gene: 8. This CDR3 contains 17 residues. Germline assignment: CDR1 SGHDT and CDR2 YYEEEE. The chain's CDR3 is CASSFGPTSGGYNEQFF. The CDR3 coding sequence is TGTGCCAGCAGCTTTGGCCCTACTAGCGGGGGATACAATGAGCAGTTCTTC.

This chain links TRBV10-3 with TRBJ2-5; TRBD2 aligns across 16 bases. There are 19 residues in the CDR3. Germline CDR1 and CDR2: ENHRY and SYGVKD. V lost 9 bases to trimming and J lost 4 bases; unmatched junction nucleotides: 17. As DNA, the CDR3 is TGTGCCATTCGGCCCCAGGCGGGACTAGCGGGGGGGTTCGCAGAGACCCAGTACTTC. Translation gives CAIRPQAGLAGGFAETQYF.

V usage is TRBV7-9 and J usage is TRBJ1-4, with D possibly being TRBD1 (5 bases). V lost 5 bases and J 3 bases, leaving 16 bases between the germline ends. Per the germline V gene, CDR1 is SEHNR and CDR2 is FQNEAQ (reference sequence). The CDR3 covers 16 residues. CDR3 protein: CASSPQGARSNEKLFF. CDR3 in DNA: TGTGCCAGCAGCCCGCAGGGTGCCCGGTCTAATGAAAAACTGTTTTTT.

In this sample, this clone turned up once. V is TRBV6-5 and J is TRBJ1-3, with D tentatively TRBD1 (6 bases). V was cut by 6 bases and J by 6 bases, with 18 bases left in between. The CDR3 consists of 15 residues. Germline loops: CDR1 MNHEY, CDR2 SVGAGI. The CDR3 nucleotides read TGTGCCAGCAGAACCGGGACAAAGGATTTAAACACCATATATTTT. Protein sequence: CASRTGTKDLNTIYF.

This clone was observed once. J is TRBJ2-7 and V is TRBV7-9; TRBD1 aligns across 9 bases. The CDR3 loop spans 15 amino acids. Unmatched junction bases numbered 10, after V lost 6 bases and J lost 4 bases. The germline gives CDR1 SEHNR, CDR2 FQNEAQ (reference sequence). CDR3 nucleotide sequence: TGTGCCAGCAGTCGGCCGGGACAGGGCAAGTACGAGCAGTACTTC. This translates into CASSRPGQGKYEQYF.

This clone has more than one count but fewer than ten. The rearrangement uses TRBV2 and TRBJ2-7; 9 bases agree with TRBD1. Germline CDR1 SNHLY, CDR2 FYNNEI. J was trimmed by 2 bases and V by 3 bases; bases with no gene match: 2. This CDR3 has 14 residues. The CDR3: CASSDRQGAYEQYF. The DNA of the CDR3 is TGTGCCAGCAGTGATCGACAGGGGGCCTACGAGCAGTACTTC.

The CDR3 DNA sequence: TGTGCCAGTACCACCGGGACAGGGGTAAACACCATATATTTT. Its translation: CASTTGTGVNTIYF. This rearrangement joins TRBV19 to TRBJ1-3; 10 bases fit TRBD1. Germline V gives CDR1 LNHDA, CDR2 SQIVND (reference sequence). This CDR3 contains 14 residues. V shed 7 bases, J shed 6 bases, and the junction held 6 bases outside the gene matches.